Below are 10 T cell receptor beta chains sequenced from a single sample in a study of metastatic and nonmetastatic thyroid tumors. TCRdb re-called clones via MiXCR from the PCR reads. The sample contains 17,000 or so clones, about a quarter of which appear only once. Every patient underwent thyroid surgery untreated. Sequencing was carried out using adjacent normal tissue. These receptor sequences come from a female donor with papillary thyroid cancer or a benign thyroid nodule (not recorded which). Some clones in this sample may be carry-over from other donors' samples.

Comments on this clone: This likely comes from a read error, as the CDR3 has no conserved phenylalanine or tryptophan at its end. The limits of the CDR3 on the DNA are not certain, so only TCRdb's listed CDR3 is given. The V gene is TRBV6-2 or TRBV6-3, the J gene TRBJ2-1. The CDR3 spans 11 amino acids, including both terminal residues. From germline, CDR1 is MNHEY and CDR2 SVGEGT. CDR3 protein: CASSTGGVVLI.

The CDR3 DNA reads as TGCGCCAGCAGCCGGGGGCAGAACACCGGGGAGCTGTTTTTT. Its translation is CASSRGQNTGELFF. The chain is built from TRBV5-1 and TRBJ2-2, with D perhaps being TRBD1 or TRBD2 (6 bases each). Germline CDR1 reads SGHRS; CDR2 reads YFSETQ. This CDR3 has 14 residues. Trimming pared 4 bases from V and 1 base from J, leaving 8 bases between.

Judged by abundance, this clone is medium-sized (0.01 to 0.1%). The chain combines TRBV15 with TRBJ2-1, with TRBD2 matching over 10 bases. The germline CDR1 and CDR2 sequences are LNHNV and YYDKDF (reference sequence). Losses at the gene ends were 5 bases for V and 10 bases for J; bases not matched to a gene: 5. The CDR3 is made up of 13 amino acids. CDR3 protein: CATSPLAGGEQFF. For the CDR3, the DNA is TGTGCCACCAGCCCTTTAGCGGGAGGAGAGCAGTTCTTC.

This clone was counted only a few times. This chain uses TRBV27 with TRBJ2-7; the match to TRBD1 covers 10 bases. The V gene end was trimmed by 6 bases and the J gene end by 5 bases; junction bases not matched to a gene: 16. The CDR3 contains 17 residues. Germline V gene sequence: CDR1 MNHEY, CDR2 SMNVEV (reference sequence). The CDR3 protein is CASSLRWGGTGVHEQYF. In DNA form, the CDR3 reads TGTGCCAGCAGCCTGAGGTGGGGGGGGACAGGGGTTCACGAGCAGTACTTC.

V gene TRBV12-3 or TRBV12-4 combines with J gene TRBJ2-4; 11 positions agree with TRBD2. There are 14 residues in the CDR3. With V trimmed by 5 bases and J by 6 bases, 3 bases remained unmatched. CDR3 region: CASSPGTSGNIQYF. CDR3 coding DNA: TGTGCCAGCAGTCCCGGGACTAGCGGAAACATTCAGTACTTC.

This sequence joins TRBV18 and TRBJ2-7; 7 positions agree with TRBD2. CDR3 size: 16 residues. Germline V gene data show CDR1 as KGHSH and CDR2 as LQKENI. With V trimmed by 4 bases and J by 0 bases, 9 bases remained unmatched. The CDR3 DNA reads TGTGCCAGCTCACAATCTCGCGGCGGGAGCTCCTACGAGCAGTACTTC. Residues: CASSQSRGGSSYEQYF.

As to this clone: Germline is not matched at one junction end, which may reflect a read error. The gene calls are TRBV6-1 and TRBJ2-7, with TRBD2 matching over 11 bases. The CDR3 length is 15 residues. Germline lookup yields CDR1 MNHNS and CDR2 SASEGT. The CDR3 sequence is CASTATSGSIYEHYF. The CDR3 DNA reads as TGTGCCAGCACCGCTACTAGCGGGAGTATCTACGAGCATTACTTC.

J is TRBJ2-5 and V is TRBV9, with 7 nucleotides matching TRBD2. This CDR3 region has 15 residues. Trimming at V came to 4 bases and at J to 4 bases, leaving 10 bases not matched to a gene. Germline V gene sequence: CDR1 SGDLS, CDR2 YYNGEE. CDR3 protein: CASSPLGGGRETQYF. CDR3 bases: TGTGCCAGCAGCCCTCTGGGAGGCGGGAGAGAGACCCAGTACTTC.

This clone was observed many times. The gene calls are TRBV6-2 or TRBV6-3 and TRBJ1-3, with D unclear. The CDR3 is 13 residues long. Trimming removed 7 bases at V and 0 bases at J, with 7 bases between. Germline V gene sequence: CDR1 MNHEY, CDR2 SVGEGT. DNA for the CDR3: TGTGCCAGCATGATGGGCTCTGGAAACACCATATATTTT. It specifies CASMMGSGNTIYF.

About this clone: A much larger clone differs from this one at a single base, so this may be a read error. The V and J genes are TRBV6-2 or TRBV6-3 and TRBJ2-7; D possibly corresponds to TRBD2 (5 bases). The CDR3 covers 16 residues. Germline V gene lookup returns CDR1 MNHEY and CDR2 SVGEGT. Trimming stripped 0 bases from V and 3 bases from J, with 15 bases between. This CDR3 is CASSYSMLDGDYEQYF. DNA of the CDR3: TGTGCCAGCAGTTACTCGATGCTGGACGGGGACTACGAGCAGTACTTC.